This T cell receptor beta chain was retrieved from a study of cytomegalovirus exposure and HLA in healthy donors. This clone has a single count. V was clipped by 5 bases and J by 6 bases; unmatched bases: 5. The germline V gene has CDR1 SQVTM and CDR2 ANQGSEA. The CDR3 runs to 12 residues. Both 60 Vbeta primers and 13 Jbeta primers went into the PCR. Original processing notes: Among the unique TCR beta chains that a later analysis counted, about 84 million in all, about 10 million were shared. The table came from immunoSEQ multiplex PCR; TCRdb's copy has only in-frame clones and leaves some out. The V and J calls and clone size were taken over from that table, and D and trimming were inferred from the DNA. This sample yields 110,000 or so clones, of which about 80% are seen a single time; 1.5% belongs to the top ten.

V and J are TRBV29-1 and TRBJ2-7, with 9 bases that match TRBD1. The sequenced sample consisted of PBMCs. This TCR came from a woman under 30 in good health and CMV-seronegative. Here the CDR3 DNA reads TGCAGCGTTACAGGGGGCTCGGGCGAGCAGTACTTC. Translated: CSVTGGSGEQYF.